Listed here are 23 T cell receptor beta chains from one sample, sequenced in a study of blood T cell repertoires in COVID-19. Using immunoSEQ multiplex PCR, the repertoire was profiled, and TCRdb retains in-frame clones only, with some absent. The data show hundreds of thousands of clones, with more than 85% seen just once and just over 8% held by the top ten. Sequenced: PBMCs or T cells enriched from blood (not recorded which). The receptors shown here come from a woman aged 60-75 years who had recovered from COVID-19.

The table lists this clone with a few counts. The chain joins TRBV15 to TRBJ2-2; 11 bases align to TRBD2. Per germline, CDR1 LNHNV and CDR2 YYDKDF (reference sequence). V lost 0 bases to trimming and J lost 5 bases; unmatched junction nucleotides: 5. The CDR3 loop spans 17 amino acids. This chain's CDR3 is CATSREVASGGTGELFF. The CDR3 DNA reads as TGTGCCACCAGCAGAGAGGTGGCTAGCGGGGGGACCGGGGAGCTGTTTTTT. Together with reference TRBV15 and TRBJ2-2, the CDR3 gives the full variable domain: DAMVIQNPRYQVTQFGKPVTLSCSQTLNHNVMYWYQQKSSQAPKLLFHYYDKDFNNEADTPDNFQSRRPNTSFCFLDIRSPGLGDTAMYLCATSREVASGGTGELFFGEGSRLTVL.

V and J are TRBV2 and TRBJ1-2, with 7 bases fitting TRBD1. J gave up 4 bases and V 2 bases, and 7 bases lay outside the gene matches. The CDR3 has 15 amino acids. Per the germline V gene, CDR1 is SNHLY and CDR2 is FYNNEI. This CDR3 reads CASSEYRGGGYGYTF. The CDR3 DNA sequence: TGTGCCAGCAGTGAATACAGGGGCGGAGGCTATGGCTACACCTTC.

The chain couples TRBV27 to TRBJ1-1; D unresolved. CDR1 and CDR2 (germline): MNHEY, SMNVEV (reference sequence). The CDR3 has 13 residues. The V end lost 0 bases, the J end lost 4 bases, and 6 bases lay between the germline ends. The CDR3 here is CASSLSSATEAFF. Written as DNA, the CDR3 is TGTGCCAGCAGTTTATCTAGTGCCACTGAAGCTTTCTTT.

The chain recombines TRBV10-3 with TRBJ2-7; possibly TRBD1 for D (6 bases). V was cut by 0 bases and J by 7 bases, with 13 bases left in between. The CDR3 sequence is 14 residues long. Germline lookup yields CDR1 ENHRY and CDR2 SYGVKD. The CDR3 DNA sequence: TGTGCCATCAGTGAGTCGAGGGACATAAGAGAGCAGTACGTC. It is translated as CAISESRDIREQYV.

The gene calls are TRBV5-8 and TRBJ2-7; 9 nucleotides line up with TRBD1. CDR1 and CDR2 from the germline V gene are SGHTS and YDEGEE. Trimming removed 7 bases from V and 6 bases from J; junction bases left unmatched: 17. The CDR3 contains 16 residues. The CDR3 nucleotides are TGTGCCAGCGGATCAGCCCCCGGGACAGGGTTATCCGAGCAGTACTTC. Amino acid sequence: CASGSAPGTGLSEQYF.

The J gene is TRBJ2-1, the V gene TRBV6-5; TRBD1 might be the D (6 bases). From germline, CDR1 is MNHEY and CDR2 SVGAGI. The V gene lost 6 bases and the J gene lost 8 bases, with 8 bases spanning the gap. The CDR3 sequence is 11 residues long. CDR3 sequence (DNA): TGTGCCAGCAGGGACAGCTATGAGCAGTTCTTC. Amino acids: CASRDSYEQFF.

The chain links TRBV2 to TRBJ1-2; TRBD1 might be the D (5 bases). CDR1 and CDR2 from the germline V gene are SNHLY and FYNNEI. Deletions cut 6 bases from V and 2 bases from J, with 13 bases between. This CDR3 comprises 14 residues. CDR3 protein: CASRNRQTNYGYTF. CDR3 bases: TGTGCCAGCAGAAACCGACAGACGAACTATGGCTACACCTTC.

This chain connects TRBV4-2 to TRBJ1-2; D gene unclear. V was trimmed by 0 bases and J by 6 bases, leaving 20 bases between them. There are 17 residues in the CDR3. Germline CDR1 and CDR2: LGHNA and YNFKEQ. CDR3 loop: CASSQDRSGQARHGYTF. CDR3 bases: TGTGCCAGCAGCCAAGATAGGAGCGGTCAGGCGCGCCATGGCTACACCTTC.

The chain uses TRBV3-1 (or the pseudogene TRBV3-2) and TRBJ1-5; TRBD1 matches 9 bases. This CDR3 region has 16 residues. J lost 5 bases, V lost 2 bases, and 7 bases had no gene match. Per the germline V gene, CDR1 is LGHDT and CDR2 is YNNKEL (reference sequence). In DNA form, the CDR3 reads TGTGCCAGCAGCCAACGTCTAGGGGACAGGGATCAGCCCCAGCATTTT. Protein sequence: CASSQRLGDRDQPQHF.

This clone was seen a handful of times. The chain combines TRBV4-1 with TRBJ2-6, with D perhaps TRBD2 (6 bases). Germline V gene data show CDR1 as MGHRA and CDR2 as YSYEKL. The CDR3 consists of 16 residues. V dropped 6 bases and J dropped 1 base, with 13 bases sitting between them. The chain's CDR3 is CASSRTTGSGANVLTF. DNA for the CDR3: TGCGCCAGCAGTCGGACTACAGGTTCTGGGGCCAACGTCCTGACTTTC.

Regarding this clone: The sample contains more than one DNA sequence encoding this CDR3. This chain uses TRBV18 with TRBJ1-6, with D possibly being TRBD1 (5 bases). Trimming took 1 base from V and 8 from J, leaving 9 bases between them. CDR3 length equals 14 residues. Germline V CDR1 and CDR2: KGHSH, LQKENI. CDR3 loop: CASSPQGGDSPLHF. The CDR3 nucleotides are TGTGCCAGCTCACCACAGGGAGGGGATTCACCCCTCCACTTT.

The rearrangement joins TRBV24-1 to TRBJ2-3; D is unclear. The CDR3 consists of 18 residues. The V gene lost 1 base and the J gene lost 4 bases, with 20 bases spanning the gap. CDR1 is KGHDR, CDR2 SFDVKD, per germline. The CDR3 sequence is CATSDLSPVGSLADTQYF. Here the CDR3 DNA reads TGTGCCACCAGTGATTTATCTCCGGTGGGCAGTCTCGCAGATACGCAGTATTTT.

This clone was recorded once. This rearrangement joins TRBV13 to TRBJ1-4; TRBD1 matches 8 bases. The CDR3 runs 17 residues. The ends lost 5 bases at V and 4 bases at J; junction bases unmatched: 12. Per the germline V gene, CDR1 is PRHDT and CDR2 is FYEKMQ (reference sequence). In nucleotides, the CDR3 is TGTGCCAGCAGCACCCGCCGACAGGGGATTTATAATGAAAAACTGTTTTTT. Translating it yields CASSTRRQGIYNEKLFF.

Many counts were recorded for this clone. The chain combines TRBV2 with TRBJ2-2; 9 nucleotides align to TRBD1. The CDR3 is 17 residues long. Germline V gene data show CDR1 as SNHLY and CDR2 as FYNNEI. V shed 6 bases and J 6 bases; nucleotides not matched to a gene: 14. The CDR3 loop is CASSATTRQGVAGELFF. The DNA of the CDR3 is TGTGCCAGCAGCGCAACAACCCGACAGGGGGTGGCCGGGGAGCTGTTTTTT.

CDR3 loop: CASNRESSPLHF. The CDR3 DNA sequence: TGTGCCAGCAACAGGGAGAGTTCACCCCTCCACTTT. The chain couples TRBV25-1 to TRBJ1-6, with D perhaps TRBD1 (6 bases). The ends were cut back, 7 bases at V and 9 bases at J, with 10 bases in the middle. This CDR3 has 12 amino acids. Germline CDR1 reads MGHDK; CDR2 reads SYGVNS.

The rearrangement links TRBV5-1 to TRBJ2-1; 8 nucleotides match TRBD1. Germline trimming cut 0 bases from V and 7 bases from J; bases unmatched to any gene: 9. Germline V CDR1 and CDR2: SGHRS, YFSETQ. CDR3 size: 16 residues. The DNA of the CDR3 is TGCGCCAGCAGCTTGGCCGCCGGGACAGGCACTAATGAGCAGTTCTTC. Protein: CASSLAAGTGTNEQFF.

This clone occurred a few times. The chain uses TRBV10-3 and TRBJ2-1, with 8 nucleotides matching TRBD2. This CDR3 contains 14 residues. J lost 3 bases, V lost 4 bases, and 2 bases had no gene match. The germline V gene has CDR1 ENHRY and CDR2 SYGVKD. Written as DNA, the CDR3 is TGTGCCATCAGTGTTGGGACTAGCTACAATGAGCAGTTCTTC. As protein: CAISVGTSYNEQFF.

This chain joins TRBV11-2 and TRBJ2-2; D ambiguous. The CDR3 is made up of 15 amino acids. The germline V gene has CDR1 SGHAT and CDR2 FQNNGV. Trimming removed 1 base from V and 4 bases from J, with 10 bases in between. This CDR3 is CASSLVYFGTGELFF. In DNA form, the CDR3 reads TGTGCCAGCAGCTTAGTCTATTTCGGCACCGGGGAGCTGTTTTTT.

In this sample, this clone turned up a few times. The same CDR3 is also encoded by other DNA sequences in this sample. The gene calls are TRBV24-1 and TRBJ2-2; 9 bases match TRBD1. The CDR3 contains 14 residues. The germline gives CDR1 KGHDR, CDR2 SFDVKD. Trimming at V came to 7 bases and at J to 3 bases, leaving 2 bases not matched to a gene. CDR3 loop: CATRRTGDTGELFF. The CDR3 DNA follows: TGTGCCACCAGAAGGACAGGGGACACCGGGGAGCTGTTTTTT.

The CDR3 loop is CASSPQGQGYEAFF. CDR3 nucleotides: TGTGCCAGCAGCCCCCAAGGACAGGGATATGAAGCTTTCTTT. The chain has TRBV7-9 and TRBJ1-1, with 8 bases identical to TRBD1. CDR1 is SEHNR, CDR2 FQNEAQ, per germline (reference sequence). CDR3 length: 14 amino acids. V shed 5 bases and J 7 bases; nucleotides not matched to a gene: 9.

CDR3 coding DNA: TGTGCCAGCAGCCTACAGGGGCCCCAAGCCTCACCCCTCCACTTT. This sequence encodes CASSLQGPQASPLHF. The chain uses TRBV6-5 and TRBJ1-6; 7 bases fit TRBD1. V lost 6 bases and J lost 10; bases outside the gene matches: 12. This CDR3 spans 15 amino acids. The germline V gene has CDR1 MNHEY and CDR2 SVGAGI.

The CDR3 DNA is TGCGCCAGCAGCTTGGGCGGAACCGGGACAGTTTATGGCTACACCTTC. This sequence encodes CASSLGGTGTVYGYTF. This chain joins TRBV5-1 and TRBJ1-2; TRBD1 matches at 7 bases. The CDR3 extends over 16 amino acids. Trimming cost V 0 bases and J 5 bases; bases outside gene matches: 10. Germline V gene lookup returns CDR1 SGHRS and CDR2 YFSETQ.

The J gene is TRBJ1-5, the V gene TRBV27; tentative D call: TRBD1 (5 bases). Germline assignment: CDR1 MNHEY and CDR2 SMNVEV (reference sequence). The germline V and J ends were trimmed by 6 bases and 2 bases, with 11 bases remaining between them. CDR3 length equals 14 residues. The CDR3 region has the DNA TGTGCCAGCAGGGGGGGGAGTGGCAATCAGCCCCAGCATTTT. As protein: CASRGGSGNQPQHF.